This T cell receptor (beta chain) was identified during a study of T cells after yellow fever vaccination. At the level of the study: Any fraction with a low cell number was prepared using SMART-Seq v4 Ultra Low Input.

Study results and limitations: Some clonotypes were seen in both the CD4 and the CD8 compartments. These made up a small share and likely arose from convergent recombination. Weaker, the secondary response had a peak occurring faster, on day 5 versus 15.

About this clonotype itself: The antigen remains unidentified.

A single record per CDR3 protein comes from TCRdb applying MiXCR to the 5' RACE reads. The data contain 350,000 or so distinct CDR3 sequences, around 8.1% of them seen just once; the ten biggest clones take up around 17%. V shed 3 bases, J shed 9 bases, and the junction held 14 bases outside the gene matches. CDR1 and CDR2 from the germline V gene are DFQATT and SNEGSKA (reference sequence). This CDR3 is built from 14 residues. This TCR was recovered from a man between 18 and 29 years old who received the YFV17D yellow fever vaccine. The starting material was PBMCs, obtained about 49 days after the first yellow fever vaccination. This chain connects TRBV20-1 to TRBJ2-7; TRBD1 aligns across 7 bases. The CDR3 is CSARVGTDIMGQYF. CDR3 nucleotides: TGCAGTGCTAGGGTCGGGACAGATATCATGGGGCAGTACTTC.